Below, one T cell receptor beta chain is given with its context. Its antigen remains unidentified. There are no base qualities to consult, and no much larger clone falls within one base. The data were taken from a study of cytomegalovirus exposure and HLA in healthy donors (TCRdb year 2017). With respect to the entire study: An earlier analysis of some 500 of the donors reported 250 to 300 Gb of sequence data and 117 million unique TCR beta sequences from about 200 million T cells. In a later analysis, previously published TCR beta repertoires from some 640 donors were re-analyzed and high-resolution HLA genotyping was added so that TCR occurrence patterns could be studied. Of the roughly 400 genotyped donors, 75% to 85% were placed in the genetic ancestry cluster associated with self-reported Caucasian donors. The study aimed to test whether cataloging public T cell receptors could reveal signatures of past pathogen exposure. All discovery cohort repertoires had been generated using a single sequencing platform. In an earlier analysis of roughly 540 of the donors, high-throughput TCR beta sequencing was used to judge whether each TCR beta V gene segment behaved as functional or pseudogenic. A later genetic analysis used genome-wide SNP genotypes for about three fifths of the 666 donors, treating that subset as a discovery cohort. Besides the first cohort of about 730 subjects, a separate validation cohort made up of 95 to 150 different subjects was used. Typing coverage varied by locus: roughly 629-640 donors for A, B, C, DRB1 and DQB1; roughly 510 for DQA1; approximately 570 for DPA1; approximately 450 for DPB1. To predict cytomegalovirus infection status, the study combined high-throughput TCR immunosequencing, statistical association of individual TCRs with disease status, and machine learning. The study profiled the T cell repertoires of some 610 subjects by immunosequencing and related them to cytomegalovirus serostatus. Roughly 5 DR-DQ haplotypes were handled as single units for association and clustering because linkage in the cohort was strong. Donor age, sex, ethnicity and CMV serostatus were compiled alongside the repertoire data. HLA typing covered class I and class II loci at four-digit resolution. On average, approximately 250,000 unique TCR beta nucleotide sequences were sequenced per donor among 300 to 500 genotyped donors of the cohort, with roughly 18% of those sequences being non-productive. Rather than using new phenotypic data, the later analysis identified candidate immune exposures from TCR beta sequences and from how often those sequences occurred across donors. An early release covering 550 to 650 HLA-typed donors comprised 250 to 350 gigabases of sequencing data and tens of millions of unique TCR sequences. Study-level results and caveats: Some IMGT-functional V segments, including TRBV6-2 and TRBV6-3, could not be told apart with the 87-base-pair reads, so those segments were excluded. The presence/absence analyses assumed that sequencing depth was roughly uniform across donors, and that assumption may not be true. Linkage disequilibrium might explain the correlated functional status among segregating V segments, but an unknown experimental factor could not be excluded. Several of the top co-occurrence clusters appeared to be linked to parvovirus B19, influenza, CMV and Epstein-Barr virus, according to a later analysis. This cohort had only TCR beta chains sequenced, and the lack of alpha or paired-chain data limited which features could be detected. At a false discovery rate of 0.05, a later analysis linked about 17,000 TCR beta sequences to specific HLA alleles. In an earlier analysis of roughly 560 of the donors, most TCR beta V segments were observed in productive rearrangements about 87% or about 30% of the time, broadly matching IMGT annotations. In both the original and validation cohorts, the classifier was reported to diagnose cytomegalovirus status with high specificity and sensitivity. A later analysis found that TCR association rates varied across HLA loci, with DRB1 alleles showing the most associated TCRs and HLA-C alleles the fewest. A later genetic analysis associated a missense DCLRE1C variant with V-gene and J-gene trimming of TCR beta chains, and an independent cohort replicated the association. Roughly 17 rarely observed V segments, including chromosome 9 orphons, were excluded from the earlier analysis of almost 600 of the donors because counts were too low. A later analysis found that HLA-associated TCR beta chains were more clonally expanded and had lower generation probabilities than equally common non-associated chains. Assigning TCR associations to individual alleles was difficult when HLA alleles, especially DR and DQ, strongly co-occurred. In a later genetic analysis, fewer N-insertions in productive TCRs were reported among donors in an Asian-associated ancestry cluster than the approximately 710-donor mean. HLA typing was unavailable for some donors at each locus, so association tests used only the typed subset. In a later analysis, most CMV-associated TCR beta chains were found to appear HLA-restricted, with HLA associations seemingly driven largely by CMV exposure. The sequencing pipeline was judged likely to have produced a cluster of highly shared sequence variants as a technical artifact. Most TCR sequences were seen in very few donors, while some public TCRs were found in many individuals. A further reported finding was that TCR beta sequences accurately predicted the HLA-A and HLA-B alleles for most subjects in the first cohort. Immune exposure information for the cohort was limited to CMV serostatus. It was suggested by the authors that the approach could potentially be generalized to other disease states and immunological phenotypes. In vitro tests confirmed that a few of the cytomegalovirus-associated TCR beta chains recognize cytomegalovirus antigens. The study gave a list of some 150 TCR beta chains associated with cytomegalovirus.

The cohort comprised 670 or so healthy bone marrow donors. All cohort members were sampled while nominally healthy, although unrecorded immune exposures were likely present. The donor was CMV seropositive and belonged to the group of around 300 seropositive cohort members. A peripheral blood sample was provided by each donor, and peripheral blood mononuclear cells were used for TCR beta sequencing. The Qiagen DNeasy Blood Extraction Kit was used to extract genomic DNA from the blood cell samples. Libraries were built with the immunoSEQ multiplex PCR assay. A mixture of 60 forward primers for TCR Vbeta segments and 13 reverse primers for TCR Jbeta segments was used in the multiplex PCR. The CDR3 region of rearranged TCR beta genes was amplified from genomic DNA by a multiplex PCR assay. Amplified TCR beta libraries were sequenced as 87-base-pair reads on the Illumina HiSeq System. In the authors' own workflow: A later analysis tallied roughly 76 million unique TCR beta chains across the 666 repertoires, and about 12 million of those chains were shared by two or more donors. Raw reads were error-corrected and collapsed into unique sequences with a nearest-neighbor algorithm that merged closely related sequences to remove PCR and sequencing errors. To assign V, D and J gene segments, CDR3 sequences were aligned to IMGT reference sequences. For a sequence to be retained, a match of at least six nucleotides was required to both a V gene segment and a J gene segment. A rearrangement counted as productive if the CDR3 had no stop codons and remained in frame with V and J, and every other rearrangement counted as non-productive. Following IMGT convention, CDR3 was defined as the stretch from the second conserved V-encoded cysteine to the conserved J-encoded phenylalanine. The earlier analysis of about 500 of the donors excluded sequences that lacked an unambiguous match to a single V gene segment. In an earlier analysis of 587 of the donors, V segments were called functional above 56.7% productive rearrangements and were called segregating when the between-donor standard deviation exceeded 5%. To diagnose cytomegalovirus status from the catalog of TCR beta chain sequences, a statistical classification framework was built. A later analysis assigned V and J genes by comparing TCR nucleotide sequences with IMGT/GENE-DB human TR gene sequences. In a later analysis, CDR3 sequences and most-parsimonious VDJ recombination scenarios were assigned using the TCRdist pipeline. In a later analysis, every TCR beta chain was defined by the combination of its CDR3 amino acid sequence and its V-gene family, and reads without a unique V-gene family were dropped. As a way to deal with suspected cross-contamination and a sequencing artifact, a later analysis dropped hundreds of nucleotide sequences that were highly shared and had low generation probability. For each public chain, a later analysis derived a clonal expansion index from normalized ranks of inferred template counts within each repertoire. In a later analysis, generation probabilities were computed using a VDJ recombination model fitted to out-of-frame rearrangements, and the results were checked against IGoR. A later analysis scored TCR-TCR, TCR-HLA and TCR-CMV co-occurrence with hypergeometric tests, applying a repertoire-size bias correction to TCR pairs. False discovery rates were estimated in a later analysis by permuting HLA or CMV assignments 20 times. A later analysis grouped co-occurring TCRs with DBSCAN, adding TCRdist sequence similarity when clustering within HLA-allele-positive subsets. Repertoires with fewer than 30,000 or more than 120,000 public chains were left out of co-occurrence clustering, as were a handful of repertoires with anomalous nucleotide sharing. TCRdb stores this immuneACCESS table with in-frame sequences only. Part of the clones is absent; in the studies checked, under half of the shortfall reflects unresolved V genes, and no reason is known for the rest. That table supplies the V and J calls and clone size; D and trimming were determined from the DNA. Across this sample there are tens of thousands of clones, with about 80% seen only once. Approximately 29% of the sample is taken by the ten largest.

The CDR3, from cysteine to phenylalanine, totals 14 residues. The read is trimmed to its CDR3 DNA, 42 bases read in frame from base 1. The V end gives up 2 bases and the J end 9 bases, leaving 6 bases in the junction not matched to a gene. The germline V gene encodes CDR1 KGHSH and CDR2 LQKENI. This TCR was recovered from a man aged 45-60 years in good health and CMV-seropositive. The material sequenced was PBMCs. Recombination connected TRBV18 to TRBJ2-1; 8 nucleotides in the junction match TRBD1. The base sequence is TGTGCCAGCTCACCAACAGGGGGTATGGTTGAGCAGTTCTTC. The resulting protein is CASSPTGGMVEQFF.